Listed below are T cell receptor beta chains from one sample, sequenced in a study of OX40 agonist ivuxolimab in advanced cancers. Sequencing was performed with immunoSEQ multiplex PCR; in TCRdb, only in-frame clones are kept and a portion is missing. This sample has fewer than 90,000 clones, with roughly 88% found just once. The sequences come from CD4+ or CD8+ T cells sorted from blood, collected in a trial of the OX40 agonist ivuxolimab. These receptor sequences come from an adult with an advanced solid tumor such as melanoma, head and neck, liver or kidney cancer. The CDR3 runs from the conserved cysteine through the conserved F or W. A D gene is named only where the DNA matches it firmly. For some rows the clone size is stated as once, few or many, or as a class when expanded; others skip it.

j_call v_call clone_size d_call cdr3_aa cdr3_nt
TRBJ1-4 TRBV4-1 NA TRBD1 CASSQGDRAGEKLFF TGCGCCAGCAGCCAGGGGGACAGGGCAGGTGAAAAACTGTTTTTT
TRBJ1-1 TRBV5-4 NA NA CASTKMPGNTEAFF TGTGCCAGCACCAAGATGCCCGGGAACACTGAAGCTTTCTTT
TRBJ1-5 TRBV19 NA NA CASSGASYSNQPQHF TGTGCTAGTAGTGGGGCAAGTTATAGCAATCAGCCCCAGCATTTT
TRBJ2-2 TRBV11-3 NA NA CASSLVRNGELFF TGTGCCAGCAGCTTAGTCCGAAACGGGGAGCTGTTTTTT
TRBJ2-7 TRBV28 NA NA CASSESFGSYEQYF TGTGCCAGCAGTGAAAGTTTCGGGTCCTACGAGCAGTACTTC
TRBJ2-1 TRBV6-5 few NA CASSSRHPNEQFF TGTGCCAGCAGTTCGAGACATCCTAATGAGCAGTTCTTC
TRBJ2-3 TRBV7-3 NA TRBD1 CASSSGTVRSDTQYF TGTGCCAGCAGTTCCGGGACAGTCAGGTCGGATACGCAGTATTTT
TRBJ2-5 TRBV28 NA NA CASSFNLGETQYF TGTGCCAGCAGTTTTAACTTGGGGGAGACCCAGTACTTC
TRBJ2-7 TRBV28 NA NA CASSSSGQLYEQYF TGTGCCAGCAGTTCCTCCGGACAGCTCTACGAGCAGTACTTC
TRBJ1-5 TRBV6-5 few NA CASRREVSANQPQHF TGTGCCAGCAGACGTGAGGTATCGGCGAATCAGCCCCAGCATTTT
TRBJ2-7 TRBV7-7 NA TRBD1 CASSPGQGVYEQYF TGTGCTAGCAGCCCGGGACAGGGAGTCTACGAGCAGTACTTC
TRBJ2-1 TRBV7-9 NA TRBD2 CASSIFFGLAGMGNEQFF TGTGCCAGCAGCATATTCTTCGGACTAGCGGGGATGGGGAATGAGCAGTTCTTC
TRBJ1-2 TRBV6-1 NA NA CASSPRGRRDGYTF TGTGCCAGCAGTCCAAGGGGCAGGAGGGATGGCTACACCTTC
TRBJ1-2 TRBV28 NA NA CASSFLGADYGYTF TGTGCCAGCAGTTTTCTGGGGGCGGACTATGGCTACACCTTC
TRBJ2-5 TRBV19 NA TRBD2 CASSIVAGALETQYF TGTGCCAGTAGTATAGTAGCGGGGGCATTAGAGACCCAGTACTTC
TRBJ2-5 TRBV7-8 NA TRBD2 CASSLGLAGGEEQYF TGTGCCAGCAGCTTAGGACTAGCGGGGGGCGAAGAGCAGTACTTC
TRBJ1-4 TRBV19 NA NA CASRGQPVEKLFF TGTGCCAGTAGAGGACAGCCGGTAGAAAAACTGTTTTTT
TRBJ2-5 TRBV11-3 NA NA CASSLGHSGKETQYF TGTGCCAGCAGCTTGGGCCATAGCGGTAAAGAGACCCAGTACTTC
TRBJ2-7 TRBV27 NA NA CASKRQGYEQYF TGTGCCAGCAAGCGACAAGGCTACGAGCAGTACTTC
TRBJ2-7 TRBV5-1 NA NA CASRPRPDSYEQYF TGTGCCAGCAGGCCCCGTCCGGACAGCTACGAGCAGTACTTC
TRBJ2-3 TRBV7-2 NA TRBD2 CASSLGTSGRAVDTQYF TGTGCCAGCAGCTTAGGGACTAGCGGGAGGGCCGTAGATACGCAGTATTTT
TRBJ1-2 TRBV28 NA NA CASSLRQDWGYTF TGTGCCAGCAGTTTGCGACAGGATTGGGGCTACACCTTC
TRBJ2-3 TRBV18 few TRBD1 CASSPPGGQGLDTQYF TGTGCCAGCTCACCACCAGGGGGACAGGGACTAGATACGCAGTATTTT
TRBJ2-1 TRBV6-1 NA NA CATEPSYNEQFF TGTGCCACGGAACCTTCCTACAATGAGCAGTTCTTC
TRBJ2-1 TRBV11-3 NA NA CASSLERDEQFF TGTGCCAGCAGCTTGGAGAGGGATGAGCAGTTCTTC
TRBJ1-5 TRBV30 NA TRBD1 CAWSAGTVNSNQPQHF TGTGCCTGGAGTGCCGGGACAGTCAATAGCAATCAGCCCCAGCATTTT
TRBJ1-5 TRBV4-1 NA NA CASSQDWSNPDFSNQPQHF TGCGCCAGCAGCCAAGATTGGAGTAACCCCGACTTTAGCAATCAGCCCCAGCATTTT
TRBJ2-7 TRBV11-3 NA TRBD1 CASSSRRDSTGGEQYF TGTGCCAGCAGCTCACGCCGGGACAGCACTGGGGGCGAGCAGTACTTC
TRBJ2-5 TRBV4-1 NA NA CASGVGLGFQETQYF TGCGCCAGCGGCGTGGGTTTGGGATTTCAAGAGACCCAGTACTTC
TRBJ1-2 TRBV6-6 NA NA CATRYGTAYGYTF TGTGCCACTCGCTACGGGACGGCCTATGGCTACACCTTC
TRBJ2-7 TRBV7-3 few TRBD1 CASSLNAGGSYEQYF TGTGCCAGCAGCTTAAATGCAGGGGGATCCTACGAGCAGTACTTC
TRBJ1-5 TRBV19 NA TRBD1 CASSTDRGGQPQHF TGTGCCAGTAGTACAGACAGGGGAGGACAGCCCCAGCATTTT
TRBJ1-1 TRBV7-2 NA NA CASSPSLIRNTEAFF TGTGCCAGCAGTCCTAGTTTGATTCGGAACACTGAAGCTTTCTTT
TRBJ2-7 TRBV10-1 NA NA CASSVGGLAYEQYF TGCGCCAGCAGTGTGGGGGGATTAGCCTACGAGCAGTACTTC
TRBJ2-7 TRBV6-6 NA TRBD1 CASSPDRGPYEQYF TGTGCCAGCAGTCCGGACAGGGGTCCTTACGAGCAGTACTTC
TRBJ2-5 TRBV28 NA NA CASSAQGGRETQYF TGTGCCAGCAGTGCACAGGGAGGAAGGGAGACCCAGTACTTC
TRBJ1-4 TRBV5-1 NA NA CASRPGIGDEKLFF TGCGCCAGCAGACCAGGCATCGGTGATGAAAAACTGTTTTTT
TRBJ2-7 TRBV19 NA TRBD1 CASKRGQASSYEQYF TGTGCCAGTAAAAGGGGGCAGGCTAGCTCCTACGAGCAGTACTTC
TRBJ2-3 TRBV30 NA NA CAWSVMGTGTDTQYF TGTGCCTGGAGTGTAATGGGGACGGGCACAGATACGCAGTATTTT
TRBJ1-6 TRBV5-6 NA NA CASSLEYSDNSPLHF TGTGCCAGCAGCTTGGAGTATTCGGATAATTCACCCCTCCACTTT